Below are 4 T cell receptor beta chains sequenced from a single sample in a study of technical replicates of blood from a handful of donors. Profiling relied on immunoSEQ multiplex PCR, and the TCRdb table lists in-frame clones only, not all of them. The table records 80,000 to 95,000 clones, 90% to 96% of them present only once. The sample comprised T cells isolated from PBMCs. The receptors here all came from a human donor in good health.

This CDR3 reads CASSPRDRSNTGELFF. The CDR3 nucleotides read TGTGCCAGCAGTCCCCGGGACAGGAGTAACACCGGGGAGCTGTTTTTT. The chain links TRBV7-9 to TRBJ2-2; 8 bases agree with TRBD1. There are 16 residues in the CDR3. After removal of 6 bases from V and 2 bases from J, the junction contained 8 bases not matched to a gene. The germline CDR1 and CDR2 sequences are SEHNR and FQNEAQ (reference sequence).

The V and J genes are TRBV19 and TRBJ1-2, with D possibly being TRBD1 (6 bases). V gave up 4 bases and J gave up 2 bases, with 11 bases separating them. There are 14 residues in the CDR3. Germline V lookup: CDR1 LNHDA, CDR2 SQIVND (reference sequence). The CDR3 nucleotides read TGTGCCAGTAGTACTAGGACAGCGAACTATGGCTACACCTTC. Translated: CASSTRTANYGYTF. Looking up the rest from reference TRBV19 and TRBJ1-2 gives the full variable domain: DGGITQSPKYLFRKEGQNVTLSCEQNLNHDAMYWYRQDPGQGLRLIYYSQIVNDFQKGDIAEGYSVSREKKESFPLTVTSAQKNPTAFYLCASSTRTANYGYTFGSGTRLTVV.

The gene calls are TRBV16 and TRBJ1-5; D may be TRBD1 (6 bases). This CDR3 is 14 amino acids long. Germline values: CDR1 KGHSY, CDR2 FQNENV. Trimming stripped 3 bases from V and 0 bases from J, with 6 bases between. DNA for the CDR3: TGTGCCAGCAGCCAGACAGGTAGCAATCAGCCCCAGCATTTT. Its protein is CASSQTGSNQPQHF.

J is TRBJ1-2 and V is TRBV19, with D maybe TRBD1 (6 bases). Trimming removed 6 bases at V and 2 bases at J, with 10 bases between. The CDR3 spans 13 residues. Germline V CDR1 and CDR2: LNHDA, SQIVND (reference sequence). In DNA form, the CDR3 reads TGTGCCAGTAGGTCCCAGGGGAACTATGGCTACACCTTC. It specifies CASRSQGNYGYTF.